These 4 T cell receptor beta chains originate from one sample sequenced in a study of T cells in Graves' hyperthyroidism and ophthalmopathy. Researchers amplified the TCR beta CDR3 regions from RNA transcripts. HTBI primers were employed in a first-round RT-PCR of the TCR CDR3. TCRdb re-derived calls from the multiplex PCR reads in MiXCR, one entry per CDR3 protein. The table has 300,000 to 400,000 distinct CDR3 sequences, around a sixth seen once. Sequencing was performed on blood. The origin of the receptors is a man in his late teens or twenties with Graves' ophthalmopathy.

This clonotype was seen more than once but under ten times. The chain uses TRBV7-8 and TRBJ1-3; possible D gene TRBD1, 6 bases. Germline CDR1 and CDR2: SGHVS and FQNEAQ. The V gene lost 3 bases and the J gene lost 0 bases, with 12 bases spanning the gap. This CDR3 region has 16 residues. Written as DNA, the CDR3 is TGTGCCAGCAGCTTCCGGGGGGGCGGCTCTGGAAACACCATATATTTT. This gives the protein CASSFRGGGSGNTIYF.

This clonotype was picked up many times. The chain couples TRBV4-1 to TRBJ1-1; no clear D gene. The germline CDR1 and CDR2 sequences are MGHRA and YSYEKL. This CDR3 region has 14 residues. Trimming stripped 1 base from V and 3 bases from J, with 9 bases between. CDR3 nucleotides: TGCGCCAGCAGCCAAGTTGAATTGGACACTGAAGCTTTCTTT. Its translation: CASSQVELDTEAFF.

This clonotype was seen a single time. The V call is TRBV20-1, the J call TRBJ2-3, with 7 bases aligning to TRBD2. Germline CDR1 and CDR2: DFQATT and SNEGSKA (reference sequence). With V trimmed by 5 bases and J by 2 bases, 4 bases remained unmatched. The CDR3 has 13 amino acids. CDR3 residues: CSAEGTNTDTQYF. In nucleotides, the CDR3 is TGCAGTGCTGAAGGGACTAACACAGATACGCAGTATTTT.

This clonotype appeared a few times. The rearrangement uses TRBV5-5 and TRBJ1-2; 8 positions match TRBD1. CDR3 length: 16 amino acids. Germline V lookup: CDR1 SGHKS, CDR2 YYEKEE (reference sequence). V lost 4 bases and J lost 7; bases outside the gene matches: 15. The CDR3 is CASSTTGAPPDGGYTF. DNA of the CDR3: TGTGCCAGCAGCACGACAGGGGCTCCTCCCGATGGTGGCTACACCTTC.